The 9 T cell receptor beta chains below were found in one sample sequenced in a study of cytotoxic CD8 clonotypes in ibrutinib-treated CLL. Generated by immunoSEQ multiplex PCR, the TCRdb table keeps only in-frame clones and is missing some. The sample holds some 24,000 clones; about 78% are singletons and the top ten take around 8.5%. The sequencing used PBMCs, collected before ibrutinib treatment. These receptors all stem from a human donor with chronic lymphocytic leukemia.

This chain joins TRBV28 and TRBJ2-7; D not resolved. The germline V and J ends were trimmed by 6 bases and 2 bases, with 11 bases remaining between them. This CDR3 spans 13 amino acids. The germline gives CDR1 MDHEN, CDR2 SYDVKM. The CDR3, as DNA: TGTGCCAGCAGCGAACTTAATCCCTACGAGCAGTACTTC. Its translation: CASSELNPYEQYF.

V usage is TRBV5-8 and J usage is TRBJ1-5; no firm D call. The ends were cut back, 2 bases at V and 0 bases at J, with 12 bases in the middle. The CDR3 loop spans 16 amino acids. Germline CDR1 reads SGHTS; CDR2 reads YDEGEE. CDR3 nucleotides: TGTGCCAGCAGCTTCGGAGGGAGATATAGCAATCAGCCCCAGCATTTT. This codes for CASSFGGRYSNQPQHF.

The chain carries TRBV4-2 and TRBJ2-2; D is unresolved. The CDR3 totals 15 residues. Per germline, CDR1 LGHNA and CDR2 YNFKEQ. The V gene lost 0 bases and the J gene lost 4 bases, with 9 bases spanning the gap. As DNA, the CDR3 is TGTGCCAGCAGCCAAGACCTCCGAGGCACCGGGGAGCTGTTTTTT. Translation: CASSQDLRGTGELFF.

V and J are TRBV20-1 and TRBJ2-1; D might be TRBD1 or TRBD2, each matching 5 bases. Trimming stripped 6 bases from V and 11 bases from J, with 14 bases between. The length of the CDR3 is 11 residues. From germline, CDR1 is DFQATT and CDR2 SNEGSKA (reference sequence). Written as DNA, the CDR3 is TGCAGTGCATCGCCGGGACCCCAGCAGTTCTTC. Its translation: CSASPGPQQFF.

The chain employs TRBV5-4 and TRBJ1-1, with D unresolved. Trimming took off 0 bases at V and 1 base at J, with 7 bases between the two ends. In germline, CDR1 is SGHNT, CDR2 YYREEE (reference sequence). The CDR3 runs to 14 residues. CDR3 in DNA: TGTGCCAGCAGCTTGGACAACACGAACACTGAAGCTTTCTTT. Protein product: CASSLDNTNTEAFF.

The chain combines TRBV7-2 with TRBJ2-3; TRBD2 matches at 12 bases. Germline CDR1 reads SGHTA; CDR2 reads FQGNSA. Germline trimming cut 0 bases from V and 6 bases from J; bases unmatched to any gene: 7. The CDR3 totals 17 residues. For the CDR3, the DNA is TGTGCCAGCAGCTTAGCGTCGGCTAGCGGGAGGGCCGATACGCAGTATTTT. Protein: CASSLASASGRADTQYF.

The chain combines TRBV30 with TRBJ2-5; D may match TRBD1 or TRBD2 (6 bases each). This CDR3 region has 14 residues. The germline V gene encodes CDR1 GTSNPN and CDR2 SVGIG (reference sequence). V lost 7 bases and J lost 2, with 17 bases in between. The CDR3 sequence: CASTGFREQETQYF. CDR3 nucleotides: TGTGCCTCCACAGGGTTCCGGGAGCAAGAGACCCAGTACTTC.

The chain carries TRBV6-1 and TRBJ2-2; 10 bases line up with TRBD2. The CDR3 has 12 amino acids. Per the germline V gene, CDR1 is MNHNS and CDR2 is SASEGT. V trimming: 9 bases; J trimming: 6 bases; junction bases outside the gene matches: 1. As DNA, the CDR3 is TGTGCCAGTCTAGCGGGAGCCGGGGAGCTGTTTTTT. Amino acid sequence: CASLAGAGELFF.

V is TRBV21-1 and J is TRBJ2-7. TRBV21-1 is described as a pseudogene. This CDR3 comprises 14 residues. The CDR3 DNA reads as TGTGCCAGCAGCCCGACCCGAGGACCCTACGAGCAGTACTTC. It yields the protein CASSPTRGPYEQYF.